The TCR beta chain described here comes from a study of T-cell reconstitution after alpha-beta-depleted transplantation in children. Library preparation (for TCRbeta) was performed with unique molecular identifiers. TCRdb reprocessed the PCR reads with MiXCR, giving one entry per CDR3 protein. This table has hundreds of thousands of distinct CDR3 sequences, roughly a quarter appearing once. This clonotype appeared a few times. V lost 0 bases to trimming and J lost 6 bases; unmatched junction nucleotides: 15. This CDR3 spans 18 amino acids. Germline V gives CDR1 LGHNA, CDR2 YNFKEQ. The chain has TRBV4-2 and TRBJ2-3; 7 bases line up with TRBD2. The source of this sequence is a female patient aged 2-9 years who had a stem cell transplant for congenital amegakaryocytic thrombocytopenia, so the T cells may come from the graft donor. The sequencing used PBMCs, mostly from graft donor cells, collected 360 days after TCRalphabeta/CD19-depleted stem cell transplant. The CDR3 sequence: CASSQDEAGDRDWDTQYF. The CDR3, as DNA: TGTGCCAGCAGCCAAGATGAGGCGGGAGACCGGGATTGGGATACGCAGTATTTT.